This is a list of T cell receptor beta chains from one sample in a study of CD8 T cells in Susac syndrome. TCRdb processed the immunoSEQ multiplex PCR reads anew with MiXCR; each CDR3 protein has one entry. This sample has over 100,000 distinct CDR3 sequences, with about nine tenths found just once. The sequencing sample was made of CD4+ T cells from PBMCs. The receptors originated from a human donor in good health. Both conserved end residues are part of each CDR3. D genes are given only for firm matches. Size is stated for part of the rows, as once, few or many counts, or as a class when the clone is expanded.

-,few,TRBJ2-7,TRBV4-2,CASAPDRSFFSYEQYF,TGTGCCAGCGCGCCGGACAGAAGTTTCTTCTCCTACGAGCAGTACTTC
-,-,TRBJ2-5,TRBV5-5,CASSLQVGRAETQYF,TGTGCCAGCAGCCTACAAGTCGGGAGAGCGGAGACCCAGTACTTC
-,-,TRBJ2-3,TRBV4-3,CASSQGLAGQSDTQYF,TGCGCCAGCAGCCAAGGCTTGGCAGGGCAATCAGATACGCAGTATTTT
TRBD1,-,TRBJ1-5,TRBV29-1,CSVRQGNQPQHF,TGCAGCGTCCGACAGGGAAATCAGCCCCAGCATTTT
TRBD1,-,TRBJ2-7,TRBV12-3/TRBV12-4,CASSSPGQGIKEQYF,TGTGCCAGCAGCTCGCCGGGACAGGGCATTAAGGAGCAGTACTTC
-,-,TRBJ2-5,TRBV29-1,CSGGDRQETQYF,TGCAGCGGCGGGGACAGACAAGAGACCCAGTACTTC
-,-,TRBJ1-3,TRBV3-1,CASSQATPGGGSGNTIYF,TGTGCCAGCAGCCAAGCTACACCCGGGGGGGGCTCTGGAAACACCATATATTTT
TRBD1,-,TRBJ1-4,TRBV5-1,CASSPGQNIEKLFF,TGCGCCAGCAGCCCGGGACAGAATATTGAAAAACTGTTTTTT
-,-,TRBJ2-5,TRBV27,CASGLYYRETQYF,TGTGCCAGCGGATTGTATTATAGAGAGACCCAGTACTTC
TRBD1,once,TRBJ1-2,TRBV7-9,CASSALDGRQGDGYTF,TGTGCCAGCAGCGCTTTGGACGGACGCCAGGGGGATGGCTACACCTTC
TRBD1,-,TRBJ1-2,TRBV14,CASSQTGSYGYTF,TGTGCCAGCAGCCAGACAGGGAGCTATGGCTACACCTTC
-,-,TRBJ1-2,TRBV19,CASSSVDRHYTF,TGTGCCAGTAGTTCGGTTGACAGGCACTACACCTTC
-,-,TRBJ1-3,TRBV7-9,CASKEGREEAF,TGTGCCAGCAAGGAGGGGAGGGAAGAGGCATTT
-,-,TRBJ2-1,TRBV7-9,CASSGGHNEQFF,TGTGCCAGCAGTGGGGGGCACAATGAGCAGTTCTTC
-,few,TRBJ2-7,TRBV18,CASSGRLYEQYF,TGTGCCAGCTCGGGACGGCTCTACGAGCAGTACTTC
-,-,TRBJ2-7,TRBV4-1,CASSHPPSSSYEQYF,TGCGCCAGCAGCCACCCACCCTCAAGCTCCTACGAGCAGTACTTC
-,-,TRBJ1-3,TRBV30,CAWSVLQGLHF,TGTGCCTGGAGTGTTCTACAGGGTTTGCATTTT
TRBD2,-,TRBJ2-7,TRBV7-8,CASSSREGAYEQYF,TGTGCCAGCAGCTCGCGGGAGGGGGCCTACGAGCAGTACTTC
TRBD2,-,TRBJ2-1,TRBV12-3/TRBV12-4,CASTILAGGDNEQFF,TGTGCCAGCACAATCCTAGCGGGAGGAGACAATGAGCAGTTCTTC
-,-,TRBJ2-5,TRBV2,CASSEGRSRETQYF,TGTGCCAGCAGTGAGGGGAGGAGTAGGGAGACCCAGTACTTC
-,-,TRBJ2-7,TRBV20-1,CSASVQDISYEQYF,TGCAGTGCTAGTGTACAGGACATATCCTACGAGCAGTACTTC
-,-,TRBJ2-7,TRBV28,CASSLHYEQYF,TGTGCCAGCAGTTTACACTACGAGCAGTACTTC
-,-,TRBJ2-1,TRBV19,CASSPGPAGNEQFF,TGTGCCAGTAGCCCGGGGCCGGCGGGCAATGAGCAGTTCTTC
-,-,TRBJ1-6,TRBV3-1,CASSQDRQAPLHF,TGTGCCAGCAGCCAAGATAGACAAGCACCCCTCCACTTT
-,-,TRBJ1-4,TRBV28,CASATSGGGKLFF,TGTGCCAGCGCCACTTCAGGTGGCGGAAAACTGTTTTTT
TRBD1,-,TRBJ1-2,TRBV5-1,CASSTPGTVDGYTF,TGCGCCAGCAGCACCCCCGGGACAGTGGATGGCTACACCTTC
-,-,TRBJ1-1,TRBV29-1,CSVISTGAINSFF,TGCAGCGTTATCTCGACAGGCGCTATTAATAGTTTCTTT
-,-,TRBJ2-5,TRBV9,CASSGGTFGETQYF,TGTGCCAGCAGCGGAGGGACATTCGGGGAGACCCAGTACTTC
TRBD1,-,TRBJ1-2,TRBV29-1,CSVDPGGGGYGYTF,TGCAGCGTTGACCCAGGGGGCGGAGGCTATGGCTACACCTTC
-,-,TRBJ2-7,TRBV6-2/TRBV6-3,CASSYSGLNYEQYF,TGTGCCAGCAGTTATTCGGGGCTCAACTACGAGCAGTACTTC